This T cell receptor beta chain was captured in a study of blood T cell repertoires in COVID-19. On the study more broadly: PBMCs, B-cell-depleted T cells, or T cells provided the cDNA or gDNA that made up the material.

Germline V CDR1 and CDR2: SGHTA, FQGTGA. This CDR3 region has 18 residues. The J segment lost 7 bases and the V segment lost 6 bases, leaving 18 bases of the junction unmatched. Authors' methods: Quantification of nucleated cells was approximated via reference gene primer amplification. Assay used: immunoSEQ multiplex PCR; TCRdb lists only in-frame clones, some missing. V and J calls and clone size follow that table, whereas D and trimming were derived from the DNA. This table has some 220,000 clones, 80% to 90% appearing once. The TCR sequence derives from a woman between 18 and 30 years old in a cohort exposed to, infected with or recovered from COVID-19 (not recorded which). The chain combines TRBV7-3 with TRBJ2-1, with 10 bases lining up with TRBD2. The specimen was PBMCs or T cells enriched from blood (not recorded which). The CDR3 DNA reads as TGTGCCAGCAGTCTCAAAAAACCTCTAGCGGGAGTCGGAAATGAGCAGTTCTTC. It specifies CASSLKKPLAGVGNEQFF. Combining the CDR3 with reference TRBV7-3 and TRBJ2-1 gives the whole variable domain GAGVSQTPSNKVTEKGKYVELRCDPISGHTALYWYRQSLGQGPEFLIYFQGTGAADDSGLPNDRFFAVRPEGSVSTLKIQRTERGDSAVYLCASSLKKPLAGVGNEQFFGPGTRLTVL.